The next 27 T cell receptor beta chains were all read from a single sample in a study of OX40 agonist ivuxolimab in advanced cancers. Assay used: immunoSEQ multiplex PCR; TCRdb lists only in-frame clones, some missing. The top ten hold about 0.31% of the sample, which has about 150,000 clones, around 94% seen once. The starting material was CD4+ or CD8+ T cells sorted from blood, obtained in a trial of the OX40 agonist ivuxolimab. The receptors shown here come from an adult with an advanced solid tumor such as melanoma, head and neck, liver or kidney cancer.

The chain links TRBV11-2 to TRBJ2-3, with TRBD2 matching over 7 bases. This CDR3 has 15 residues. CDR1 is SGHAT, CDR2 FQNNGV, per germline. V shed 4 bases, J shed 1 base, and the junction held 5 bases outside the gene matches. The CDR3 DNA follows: TGTGCCAGCAGCTCCCGCGCGGGGGGCACAGATACGCAGTATTTT. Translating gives CASSSRAGGTDTQYF.

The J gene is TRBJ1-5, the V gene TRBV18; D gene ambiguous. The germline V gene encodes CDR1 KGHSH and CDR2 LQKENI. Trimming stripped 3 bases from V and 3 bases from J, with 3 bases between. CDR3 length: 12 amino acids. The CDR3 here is CASSPDNQPQHF. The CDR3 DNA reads TGTGCCAGCTCACCGGACAATCAGCCCCAGCATTTT.

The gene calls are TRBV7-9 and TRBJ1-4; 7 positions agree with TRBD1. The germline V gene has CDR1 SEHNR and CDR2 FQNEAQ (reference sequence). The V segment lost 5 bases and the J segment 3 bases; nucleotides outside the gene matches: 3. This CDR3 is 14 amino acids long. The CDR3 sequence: CASSLTGSNEKLFF. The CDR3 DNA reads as TGTGCCAGCAGCCTGACAGGGTCTAATGAAAAACTGTTTTTT. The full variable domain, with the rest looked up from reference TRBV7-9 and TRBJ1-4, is DTGVSQNPRHKITKRGQNVTFRCDPISEHNRLYWYRQTLGQGPEFLTYFQNEAQLEKSRLLSDRFSAERPKGSFSTLEIQRTEQGDSAMYLCASSLTGSNEKLFFGSGTQLSVL.

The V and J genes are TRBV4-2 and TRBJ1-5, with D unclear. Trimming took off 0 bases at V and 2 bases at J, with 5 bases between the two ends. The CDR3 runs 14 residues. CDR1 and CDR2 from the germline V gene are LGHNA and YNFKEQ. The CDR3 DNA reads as TGTGCCAGCAGCCAAGAGGAGGGCAATCAGCCCCAGCATTTT. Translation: CASSQEEGNQPQHF.

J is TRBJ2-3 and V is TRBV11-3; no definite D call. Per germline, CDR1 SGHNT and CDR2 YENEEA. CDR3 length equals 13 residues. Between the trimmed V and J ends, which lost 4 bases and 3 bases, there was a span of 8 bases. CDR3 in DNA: TGTGCCAGCAGCTGGATGGCTACAGATACGCAGTATTTT. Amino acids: CASSWMATDTQYF.

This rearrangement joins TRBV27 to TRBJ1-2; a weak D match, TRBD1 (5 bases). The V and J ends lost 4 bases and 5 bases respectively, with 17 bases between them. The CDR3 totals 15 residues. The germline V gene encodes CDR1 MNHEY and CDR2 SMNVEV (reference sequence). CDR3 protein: CASSSGPEGSYGYTF. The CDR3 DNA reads TGTGCCAGCAGTTCAGGGCCGGAGGGATCGTATGGCTACACCTTC.

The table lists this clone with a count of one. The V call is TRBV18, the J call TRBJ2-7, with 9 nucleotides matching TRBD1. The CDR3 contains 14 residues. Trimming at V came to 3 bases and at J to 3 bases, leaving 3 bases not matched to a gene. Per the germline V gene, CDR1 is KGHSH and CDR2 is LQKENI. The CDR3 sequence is CASSPDRGRYEQYF. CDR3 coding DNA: TGTGCCAGCTCACCGGACAGGGGTCGCTACGAGCAGTACTTC.

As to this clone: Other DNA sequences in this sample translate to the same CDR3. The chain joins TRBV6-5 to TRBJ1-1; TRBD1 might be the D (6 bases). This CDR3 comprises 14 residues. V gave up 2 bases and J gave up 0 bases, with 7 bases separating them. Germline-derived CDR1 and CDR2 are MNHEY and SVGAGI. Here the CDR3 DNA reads TGTGCCAGCAGTTACCGGGGGCTGAACACTGAAGCTTTCTTT. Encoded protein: CASSYRGLNTEAFF.

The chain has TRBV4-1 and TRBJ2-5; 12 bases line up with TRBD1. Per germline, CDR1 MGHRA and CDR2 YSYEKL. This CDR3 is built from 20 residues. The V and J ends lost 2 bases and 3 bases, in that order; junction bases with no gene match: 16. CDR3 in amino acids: CASSQRDRGRRERGEETQYF. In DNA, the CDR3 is TGCGCCAGCAGCCAACGGGACAGGGGGCGTCGGGAGCGGGGAGAAGAGACCCAGTACTTC.

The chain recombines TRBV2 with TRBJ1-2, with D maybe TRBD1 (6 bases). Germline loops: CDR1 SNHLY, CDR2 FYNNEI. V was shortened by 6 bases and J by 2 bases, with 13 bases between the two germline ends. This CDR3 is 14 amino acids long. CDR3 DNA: TGTGCCAGCAGGGGGGGCAGGATAAACTATGGCTACACCTTC. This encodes CASRGGRINYGYTF.

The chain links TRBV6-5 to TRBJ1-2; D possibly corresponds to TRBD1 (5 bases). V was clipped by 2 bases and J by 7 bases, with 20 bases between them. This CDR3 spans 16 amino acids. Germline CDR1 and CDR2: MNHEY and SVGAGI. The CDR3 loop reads CASSYGVVGPVGGYTF. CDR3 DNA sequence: TGTGCCAGCAGTTACGGGGTCGTGGGGCCTGTGGGTGGCTACACCTTC.

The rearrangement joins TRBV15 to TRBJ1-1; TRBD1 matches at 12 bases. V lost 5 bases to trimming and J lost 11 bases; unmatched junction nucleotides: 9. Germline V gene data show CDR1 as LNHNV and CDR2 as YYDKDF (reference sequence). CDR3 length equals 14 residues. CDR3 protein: CATSFRDRGRWAFF. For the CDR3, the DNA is TGTGCCACCAGCTTCCGGGACAGGGGGCGTTGGGCTTTCTTT.

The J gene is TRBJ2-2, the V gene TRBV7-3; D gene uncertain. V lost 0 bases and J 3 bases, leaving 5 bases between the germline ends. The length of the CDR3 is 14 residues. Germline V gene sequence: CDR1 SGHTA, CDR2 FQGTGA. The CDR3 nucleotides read TGTGCCAGCAGCTTAACCCCGTACACCGGGGAGCTGTTTTTT. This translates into CASSLTPYTGELFF.

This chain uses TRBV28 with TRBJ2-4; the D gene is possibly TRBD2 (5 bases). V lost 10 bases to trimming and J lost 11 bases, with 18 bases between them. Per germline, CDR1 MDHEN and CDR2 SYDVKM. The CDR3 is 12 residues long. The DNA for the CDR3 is TGTGCCACTCGTGGGGTAGGAGGTTTTCAGTACTTC. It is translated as CATRGVGGFQYF.

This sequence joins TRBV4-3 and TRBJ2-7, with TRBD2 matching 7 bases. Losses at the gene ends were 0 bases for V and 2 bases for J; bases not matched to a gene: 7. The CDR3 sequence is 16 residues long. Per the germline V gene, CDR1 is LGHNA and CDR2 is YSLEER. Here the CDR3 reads CASSQDWAGATYEQYF. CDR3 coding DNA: TGCGCCAGCAGCCAAGATTGGGCGGGAGCGACCTACGAGCAGTACTTC.

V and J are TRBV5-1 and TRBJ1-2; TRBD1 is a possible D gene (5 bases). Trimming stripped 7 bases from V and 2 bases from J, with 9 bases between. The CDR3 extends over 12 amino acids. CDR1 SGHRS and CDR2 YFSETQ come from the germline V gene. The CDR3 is CASGGENYGYTF. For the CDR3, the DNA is TGCGCCAGCGGGGGGGAGAACTATGGCTACACCTTC.

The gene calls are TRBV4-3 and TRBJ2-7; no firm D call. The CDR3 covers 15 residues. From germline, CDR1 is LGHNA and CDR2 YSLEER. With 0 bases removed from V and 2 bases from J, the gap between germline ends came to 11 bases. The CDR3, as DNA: TGCGCCAGCAGCCAAGATCTGGTCAGAACCTACGAGCAGTACTTC. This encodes CASSQDLVRTYEQYF.

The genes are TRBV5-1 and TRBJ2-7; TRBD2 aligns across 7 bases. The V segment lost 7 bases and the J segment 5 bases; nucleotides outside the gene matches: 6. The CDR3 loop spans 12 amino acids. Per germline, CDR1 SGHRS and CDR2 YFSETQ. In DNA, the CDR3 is TGCGCCAGCGTCAGCGGGGAGGACGAGCAGTACTTC. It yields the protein CASVSGEDEQYF.

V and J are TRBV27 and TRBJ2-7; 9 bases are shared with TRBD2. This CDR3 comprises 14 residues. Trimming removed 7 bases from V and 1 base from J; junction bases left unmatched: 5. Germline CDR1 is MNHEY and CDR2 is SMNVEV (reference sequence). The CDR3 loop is CASTPSGRSYEQYF. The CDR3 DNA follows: TGTGCCAGCACCCCCAGCGGGAGGTCCTACGAGCAGTACTTC.

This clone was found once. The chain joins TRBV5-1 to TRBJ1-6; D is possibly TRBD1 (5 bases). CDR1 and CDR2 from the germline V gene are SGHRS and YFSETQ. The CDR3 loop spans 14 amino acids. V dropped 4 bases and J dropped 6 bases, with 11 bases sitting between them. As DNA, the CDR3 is TGCGCCAGCAGCCCCGGGACGGCTAATTCACCCCTCCACTTT. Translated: CASSPGTANSPLHF.

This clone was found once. For the CDR3, the DNA is TGTGCCAGCAGAGGTTGGGGGAGAACGTACGAGCAGTACTTC. As protein: CASRGWGRTYEQYF. The chain uses TRBV6-6 and TRBJ2-7; D might be TRBD1 or TRBD2, each matching 5 bases. V lost 6 bases to trimming and J lost 4 bases, with 16 bases between them. Germline lookup yields CDR1 MNHNY and CDR2 SVGAGI (reference sequence). This CDR3 region has 14 residues.

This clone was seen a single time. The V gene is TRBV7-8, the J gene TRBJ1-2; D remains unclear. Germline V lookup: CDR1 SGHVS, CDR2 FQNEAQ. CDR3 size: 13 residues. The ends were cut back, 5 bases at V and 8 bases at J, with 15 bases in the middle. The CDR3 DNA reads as TGTGCCAGCAGCCAAATGGGGAGGAGGGGCTACACCTTC. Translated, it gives CASSQMGRRGYTF.

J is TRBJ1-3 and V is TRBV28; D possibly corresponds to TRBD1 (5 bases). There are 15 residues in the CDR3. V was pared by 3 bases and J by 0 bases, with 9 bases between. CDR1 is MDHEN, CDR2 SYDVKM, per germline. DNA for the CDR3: TGTGCCAGCAGTTTGGGAGGGGTCTCTGGAAACACCATATATTTT. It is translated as CASSLGGVSGNTIYF.

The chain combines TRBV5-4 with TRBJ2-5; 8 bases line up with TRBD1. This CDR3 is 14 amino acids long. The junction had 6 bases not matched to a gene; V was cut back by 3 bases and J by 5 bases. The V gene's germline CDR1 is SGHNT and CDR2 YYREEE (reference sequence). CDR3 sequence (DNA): TGTGCCAGCAGCTCCCGGACAGGGTGGGAGACCCAGTACTTC. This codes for CASSSRTGWETQYF.

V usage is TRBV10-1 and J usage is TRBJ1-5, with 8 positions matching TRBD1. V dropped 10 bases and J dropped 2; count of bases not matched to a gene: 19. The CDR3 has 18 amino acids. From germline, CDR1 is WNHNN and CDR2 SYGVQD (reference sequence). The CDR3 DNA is TGCGCCACCCCTCTATGGAGTCAGGGGGCACGCTGCAATCAGCCCCAGCATTTT. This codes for CATPLWSQGARCNQPQHF.

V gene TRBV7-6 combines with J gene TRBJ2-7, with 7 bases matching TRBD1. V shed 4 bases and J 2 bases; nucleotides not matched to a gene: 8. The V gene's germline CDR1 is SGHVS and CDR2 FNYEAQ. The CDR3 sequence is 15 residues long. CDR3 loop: CASSSRVQGAYEQYF. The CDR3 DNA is TGTGCCAGCAGCTCCAGGGTTCAGGGGGCCTACGAGCAGTACTTC.

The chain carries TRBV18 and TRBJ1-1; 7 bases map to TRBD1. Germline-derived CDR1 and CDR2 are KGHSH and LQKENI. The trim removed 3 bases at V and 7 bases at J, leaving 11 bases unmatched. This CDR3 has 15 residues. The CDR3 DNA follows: TGTGCCAGCTCACCTGGGGACAGAGTAGGGGATGAAGCTTTCTTT. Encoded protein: CASSPGDRVGDEAFF.